The 27 T cell receptor beta chains presented below share a single source sample, sequenced in a study of control samples from healthy donors and cancer patients. Measured with immunoSEQ multiplex PCR; TCRdb has only the in-frame clones, and not every one. The sample contains approximately 94,000 clones, approximately 84% of which appear only once. The sample consisted of blood. The receptors come from a woman aged 50 to 65 in good health.

This sequence joins TRBV2 and TRBJ1-2; 8 positions match TRBD1. Germline CDR1 and CDR2: SNHLY and FYNNEI. This CDR3 comprises 15 residues. V shed 3 bases and J 8 bases; nucleotides not matched to a gene: 11. The CDR3 sequence is CASSEDRAKVTGYTF. CDR3 DNA: TGTGCCAGCAGTGAGGACAGGGCGAAGGTTACGGGCTACACCTTC.

The rearrangement joins TRBV19 to TRBJ1-5, with 7 bases matching TRBD1. The CDR3 consists of 18 residues. With 5 bases clipped from V and 0 bases from J, the junction kept 13 bases outside the gene matches. The germline V gene encodes CDR1 LNHDA and CDR2 SQIVND (reference sequence). The CDR3, as DNA: TGTGCCAGTAGTTTACCGGGACAGTTACTTTATAGCAATCAGCCCCAGCATTTT. Protein sequence: CASSLPGQLLYSNQPQHF.

The gene calls are TRBV10-2 and TRBJ2-5, with TRBD1 identical over 9 bases. In germline, CDR1 is WSHSY, CDR2 SAAADI. Trimming at V came to 5 bases and at J to 3 bases, leaving 10 bases not matched to a gene. The CDR3 is 16 residues long. The CDR3 sequence: CASSLYRDREEETQYF. The CDR3 DNA is TGCGCCAGCAGTTTATACCGGGACAGGGAGGAAGAGACCCAGTACTTC.

The rearrangement links TRBV14 to TRBJ1-4; TRBD1 aligns across 9 bases. CDR3 length: 17 amino acids. Losses at the gene ends were 10 bases for V and 4 bases for J; bases not matched to a gene: 16. The germline V gene encodes CDR1 SGHDN and CDR2 FVKESK. CDR3 sequence: CATPLISGTGNNEKLFF. In DNA, the CDR3 is TGTGCCACCCCACTAATTTCCGGGACAGGGAATAATGAAAAACTGTTTTTT.

The J gene is TRBJ1-2, the V gene TRBV5-6; 7 positions match TRBD1. The CDR3 sequence is 13 residues long. CDR1 is SGHDT, CDR2 YYEEEE, per germline. V dropped 4 bases and J dropped 4; count of bases not matched to a gene: 4. CDR3 sequence (DNA): TGTGCCAGCAGCCGCGGACAGGTCTATGGCTACACCTTC. This gives the protein CASSRGQVYGYTF.

The gene calls are TRBV21-1 and TRBJ2-3; the DNA was not used to check the table's D call, TRBD2. TRBV21-1 is classified as a pseudogene. The CDR3 runs to 15 residues. CDR3 in amino acids: CASPSSRMSTDTQYF. The CDR3 coding sequence is TGTGCCAGCCCATCATCGCGGATGAGCACAGATACGCAGTATTTT.

The rearrangement links TRBV27 to TRBJ2-2, with D perhaps matching TRBD2 (5 bases). Germline values: CDR1 MNHEY, CDR2 SMNVEV (reference sequence). This CDR3 spans 16 amino acids. The ends were cut back, 0 bases at V and 0 bases at J, with 8 bases in the middle. The CDR3 loop is CASSLSAGTNTGELFF. CDR3 DNA sequence: TGTGCCAGCAGTTTATCCGCCGGGACGAACACCGGGGAGCTGTTTTTT.

The rearrangement links TRBV5-1 to TRBJ2-1; 8 bases align to TRBD2. Germline V lookup: CDR1 SGHRS, CDR2 YFSETQ. This CDR3 has 15 amino acids. The V and J ends lost 1 base and 6 bases, in that order; junction bases with no gene match: 6. The CDR3 spells CASSLSAGGSNEQFF. As DNA, the CDR3 is TGCGCCAGCAGCTTGTCTGCGGGGGGCTCCAATGAGCAGTTCTTC.

This chain uses TRBV6-5 with TRBJ1-1, with D possibly TRBD1 on 5 matching bases. The CDR3 has 13 amino acids. With 7 bases removed from V and 4 bases from J, the gap between germline ends came to 13 bases. Germline values: CDR1 MNHEY, CDR2 SVGAGI. In DNA, the CDR3 is TGTGCCAGCACCAGGACATCTTTCACTGAAGCTTTCTTT. Translating gives CASTRTSFTEAFF.

This chain connects TRBV7-2 to TRBJ1-4, with no clear D. With 2 bases removed from V and 4 bases from J, the gap between germline ends came to 8 bases. Germline V gene sequence: CDR1 SGHTA, CDR2 FQGNSA. CDR3 length: 14 residues. DNA for the CDR3: TGTGCCAGCAGCTTAAGGTCGGATAATGAAAAACTGTTTTTT. This translates into CASSLRSDNEKLFF. The full variable domain, completed using reference TRBV7-2 and TRBJ1-4, is GAGVSQSPSNKVTEKGKDVELRCDPISGHTALYWYRQSLGQGLEFLIYFQGNSAPDKSGLPSDRFSAERTGGSVSTLTIQRTQQEDSAVYLCASSLRSDNEKLFFGSGTQLSVL.

The chain has TRBV3-1 (or the pseudogene TRBV3-2) and TRBJ1-5; a weak D match, TRBD1 (5 bases). Germline CDR1 is LGHDT and CDR2 is YNNKEL (reference sequence). CDR3 length equals 11 residues. Trimming cost V 3 bases and J 10 bases, with 7 bases left between them. CDR3: CASSQGGPQHF. The CDR3 region has the DNA TGTGCCAGCAGCCAGGGGGGACCCCAGCATTTT.

The rearrangement links TRBV3-1 (or the pseudogene TRBV3-2) to TRBJ1-1; D is possibly TRBD1 (5 bases). The CDR3 length is 15 residues. Trimming stripped 6 bases from V and 4 bases from J, with 18 bases between. Germline V gene sequence: CDR1 LGHDT, CDR2 YNNKEL (reference sequence). DNA for the CDR3: TGTGCCAGCAGACAGTTTTTGACGGGGACCACTGAAGCTTTCTTT. This encodes CASRQFLTGTTEAFF.

The chain employs TRBV9 and TRBJ2-1; TRBD2 aligns across 11 bases. Unmatched junction bases numbered 12, after V lost 4 bases and J lost 6 bases. In germline, CDR1 is SGDLS, CDR2 YYNGEE. This CDR3 spans 17 amino acids. The CDR3: CASSPELAGVSGNEQFF. CDR3 DNA sequence: TGTGCCAGCAGCCCTGAACTAGCGGGGGTTTCGGGCAATGAGCAGTTCTTC.

V and J are TRBV19 and TRBJ1-6, with no clear D. Germline loops: CDR1 LNHDA, CDR2 SQIVND (reference sequence). CDR3 size: 17 residues. Trimming stripped 1 base from V and 6 bases from J, with 16 bases between. This CDR3 is CASSIGWTGERNSPLHF. The CDR3 DNA follows: TGTGCCAGTAGTATAGGGTGGACGGGAGAACGTAATTCACCCCTCCACTTT.

The rearrangement links TRBV6-6 to TRBJ2-7, with no clear D. V lost 2 bases to trimming and J lost 6 bases, with 11 bases between them. This CDR3 is built from 13 residues. The germline gives CDR1 MNHNY, CDR2 SVGAGI (reference sequence). CDR3: CASSYPQEREQYF. In nucleotides, the CDR3 is TGTGCCAGCAGTTACCCCCAGGAGCGCGAGCAGTACTTC.

The CDR3 reads CSVEGARGKGTGNEQYF. The CDR3 nucleotides read TGCAGCGTTGAGGGGGCCCGGGGGAAAGGGACAGGGAACGAGCAGTACTTC. V and J are TRBV29-1 and TRBJ2-7; TRBD1 agrees at 9 bases. Germline V gives CDR1 SQVTM, CDR2 ANQGSEA. Trimming at V came to 3 bases and at J to 5 bases, leaving 17 bases not matched to a gene. The CDR3 loop spans 17 amino acids.

The gene calls are TRBV5-6 and TRBJ1-4; 9 nucleotides line up with TRBD1. The V gene's germline CDR1 is SGHDT and CDR2 YYEEEE. Trimming at V came to 1 base and at J to 8 bases, leaving 6 bases not matched to a gene. The CDR3 sequence is 15 residues long. The CDR3 protein is CASSLYGDRVEKLFF. The CDR3 DNA reads as TGTGCCAGCAGCTTGTACGGGGACAGGGTGGAAAAACTGTTTTTT.

This clone was recorded many times. The chain has TRBV5-4 and TRBJ2-3; 7 nucleotides agree with TRBD2. This CDR3 has 13 residues. In germline, CDR1 is SGHNT, CDR2 YYREEE (reference sequence). J lost 5 bases, V lost 4 bases, and 4 bases had no gene match. CDR3 protein: CASSGRGVDTQYF. In DNA, the CDR3 is TGTGCCAGCAGCGGACGGGGGGTAGATACGCAGTATTTT.

This clone is a singleton in its sample. The chain links TRBV7-8 to TRBJ2-2; D not resolved. The CDR3 totals 14 residues. From germline, CDR1 is SGHVS and CDR2 FQNEAQ. Trimming stripped 5 bases from V and 4 bases from J, with 11 bases between. The CDR3 protein is CASSPTRSTGELFF. The CDR3 DNA reads as TGTGCCAGCAGCCCAACTCGGTCCACCGGGGAGCTGTTTTTT.

The chain couples TRBV15 to TRBJ1-1, with a possible D match to TRBD1 (5 bases). CDR1 is LNHNV, CDR2 YYDKDF, per germline (reference sequence). The germline V and J ends were trimmed by 1 base and 5 bases, with 17 bases remaining between them. The CDR3 extends over 16 amino acids. The CDR3 sequence is CATSRGGTGGRTEAFF. The CDR3 bases are TGTGCCACCAGCAGAGGTGGGACGGGGGGTCGGACTGAAGCTTTCTTT.

V and J are TRBV6-2 or TRBV6-3 and TRBJ2-2, with D maybe TRBD1 (5 bases). The CDR3 spans 13 residues. V was trimmed by 5 bases and J by 5 bases, leaving 9 bases between them. In germline, CDR1 is MNHEY, CDR2 SVGEGT. CDR3 coding DNA: TGTGCCAGCAGTCCCTCAGGGACCGGGGAGCTGTTTTTT. It specifies CASSPSGTGELFF.

The chain employs TRBV2 and TRBJ2-7, with 7 bases lining up with TRBD1. The CDR3 contains 13 residues. CDR1 and CDR2 (germline): SNHLY, FYNNEI. V shed 10 bases, J shed 2 bases, and the junction held 8 bases outside the gene matches. The CDR3, as DNA: TGTGCCATGCTGGACAGGAGGACCTACGAGCAGTACTTC. Protein product: CAMLDRRTYEQYF.

CDR3 coding DNA: TGTGCCAGCAGTTCGACAGGGGGGCCCTACGAGCAGTACTTC. Protein product: CASSSTGGPYEQYF. The chain links TRBV27 to TRBJ2-7; the match to TRBD1 covers 9 bases. The CDR3 runs to 14 residues. V lost 4 bases and J lost 2; bases outside the gene matches: 3. Germline assignment: CDR1 MNHEY and CDR2 SMNVEV (reference sequence).

The chain is built from TRBV7-2 and TRBJ1-4; D is undetermined. This CDR3 is built from 13 residues. With 7 bases removed from V and 5 bases from J, the gap between germline ends came to 11 bases. From germline, CDR1 is SGHTA and CDR2 FQGNSA. In nucleotides, the CDR3 is TGTGCCAGCAAAGTGGACGGGAATGAAAAACTGTTTTTT. Translating it yields CASKVDGNEKLFF.

The V and J genes are TRBV10-3 and TRBJ1-1; perhaps TRBD1 as D (6 bases). The germline V gene has CDR1 ENHRY and CDR2 SYGVKD. V was pared by 4 bases and J by 8 bases, with 8 bases between. The CDR3 length is 11 residues. For the CDR3, the DNA is TGTGCCATCAGTGCCGGGACAGAAGCTTTCTTT. It encodes CAISAGTEAFF.

This clone has more than one count but fewer than ten. The chain recombines TRBV9 with TRBJ1-6, with D perhaps matching TRBD1 (6 bases). Germline V gene data show CDR1 as SGDLS and CDR2 as YYNGEE. The ends were cut back, 0 bases at V and 7 bases at J, with 8 bases in the middle. The CDR3 is 14 residues long. The CDR3 here is CASSVAGDNSPLHF. The CDR3 DNA reads TGTGCCAGCAGCGTAGCAGGGGACAATTCACCCCTCCACTTT.

The J gene is TRBJ1-5, the V gene TRBV12-5; 7 positions agree with TRBD1. This CDR3 has 14 amino acids. V dropped 1 base and J dropped 6; count of bases not matched to a gene: 3. CDR1 and CDR2 from the germline V gene are LGHNT and FRNRAP. DNA for the CDR3: TGTGCTAGTGGTTTGGACAGGGACAGTCAGCCCCAGCATTTT. Protein product: CASGLDRDSQPQHF.